The rows below give T cell receptor beta chains drawn from one sample of a study of T cells in localized non-small cell lung cancer. Sequencing was performed with immunoSEQ multiplex PCR; in TCRdb, only in-frame clones are kept and a portion is missing. Of some 7,000 clones listed, approximately 22% are singletons. Sequenced material: lung tumor tissue, taken before any cancer treatment. The receptors originated from a man aged 40-75 years with stage III squamous cell lung carcinoma. Both conserved end residues are part of each CDR3. D genes are given only for firm matches. Expanded clones are given a class, and other clones once, few, many or no size at all.

J,D,size,V,DNA,CDR3
TRBJ1-1,NA,few,TRBV30,TGTGCCTGGAGCCGGGGCCGGTTCACTGAAGCTTTCTTT,CAWSRGRFTEAFF
TRBJ2-5,NA,few,TRBV9,TGTGCCAGCAGCGTAGCCGGGGACAAAGAGACCCAGTACTTC,CASSVAGDKETQYF
TRBJ2-7,TRBD2,NA,TRBV9,TGTGCCAGCAAGAGACTAGCGGGGGCCTACGAGCAGTACTTC,CASKRLAGAYEQYF
TRBJ2-2,TRBD2,NA,TRBV5-1,TGCGCCAGCAGCTTGGGGACTAGGTTCCCCGGGGAGCTGTTTTTT,CASSLGTRFPGELFF
TRBJ2-5,NA,NA,TRBV9,TGTGCCAGCAGCGTATATACCCTCCGGTGGGAGACCCAGTACTTC,CASSVYTLRWETQYF
TRBJ1-2,NA,few,TRBV19,TGTGCCAGTAGTATAGACAAGAACTATGGCTACACCTTC,CASSIDKNYGYTF
TRBJ2-4,NA,NA,TRBV28,TGTGCCAGCAGCCTCGGCGGAGGGGGAAACATTCAGTACTTC,CASSLGGGGNIQYF
TRBJ2-1,NA,NA,TRBV19,TGTGCCACCAAGGAGGACTGGGTCAATGAGCAGTTCTTC,CATKEDWVNEQFF
TRBJ1-2,TRBD1,few,TRBV25-1,TGTGCCAGCAGTGACCCAGGGGGCGTAGGGAGCTATGGCTACACCTTC,CASSDPGGVGSYGYTF
TRBJ2-1,NA,few,TRBV11-3,TGTGCCAGCAGCTTAGTGGTCGGGAGTGAGGAAAATGAGCAGTTCTTC,CASSLVVGSEENEQFF
TRBJ2-1,TRBD2,NA,TRBV6-8,TGTGCCAGCAGTCGGGCCGGGACTAGCGGGGTAAATGAGCAGTTCTTC,CASSRAGTSGVNEQFF
TRBJ1-4,TRBD1,NA,TRBV19,TGTGCCAGTAGTACGGACAGGGTGGGATCAACTAATGAAAAACTGTTTTTT,CASSTDRVGSTNEKLFF
TRBJ2-1,NA,NA,TRBV6-8,TGTGCCAGCAGTTACAAGGGACCACGATACAATGAGCAGTTCTTC,CASSYKGPRYNEQFF
TRBJ2-7,TRBD2,medium-sized,TRBV6-8,TGTGCCAGCAGATTTTTAGCGGGAGGCTCCTACGAGCAGTACTTC,CASRFLAGGSYEQYF
TRBJ1-1,NA,NA,TRBV6-8,TGTGCCAGCAGTCTTTTAAATGGTGAAGCTTTCTTT,CASSLLNGEAFF
TRBJ1-1,TRBD1,NA,TRBV6-8,TGTGCCAGCAGGATGGGATCAGGGGGGAACACTGAAGCTTTCTTT,CASRMGSGGNTEAFF
TRBJ2-5,TRBD1,few,TRBV6-8,TGTGCCAGCAGTTACTCGTTCGGGACAGGTGGGGAGACCCAGTACTTC,CASSYSFGTGGETQYF
TRBJ2-1,NA,few,TRBV6-7,TGTGCCAGCAGTTATTCAAAGGGCGCTGGCTCCTACAATGAGCAGTTCTTC,CASSYSKGAGSYNEQFF
TRBJ2-1,NA,NA,TRBV6-8,TGTGCCAGCAGTTACTCGCCCAGCTCCTACAATGAGCAGTTCTTC,CASSYSPSSYNEQFF
TRBJ2-3,TRBD2,NA,TRBV11-3,TGTGCCAGCAGCCTACTAGCGGGCACAGATACGCAGTATTTT,CASSLLAGTDTQYF
TRBJ2-1,NA,NA,TRBV6-8,TGTGCCATCAGTCCTGGACCAAATGAGCAGTTCTTC,CAISPGPNEQFF
TRBJ1-5,NA,NA,TRBV19,TGTGCCAGTAGTATAGGGGTAAGGGGTGGTAGCAATCAGCCCCAGCATTTT,CASSIGVRGGSNQPQHF
TRBJ2-7,TRBD2,few,TRBV11-3,TGTGCCAGCAGCTTACCGGGACTAACCTACGAGCAGTACTTC,CASSLPGLTYEQYF
TRBJ2-2,TRBD1,NA,TRBV9,TGTGCCAGCAGCCTTAGGACAGGGCTCGGGGAGCTGTTTTTT,CASSLRTGLGELFF
TRBJ1-1,NA,NA,TRBV5-1,TGCGCCAGCAGCTCGGGACTGGAGAACACTGAAGCTTTCTTT,CASSSGLENTEAFF
TRBJ1-3,NA,many,TRBV11-3,TGTGCCAGCAGCCTCCCGGACGGTGGAAACACCATATATTTT,CASSLPDGGNTIYF
TRBJ1-1,NA,NA,TRBV29-1,TGCAGCGTTGCCCCGAGACAGGTCCTTGAAGCTTTCTTT,CSVAPRQVLEAFF